A selection of T cell receptor beta chains follows, all from one sample in a study of T cells in Graves' hyperthyroidism and ophthalmopathy. TCRdb re-called the multiplex PCR reads through MiXCR, storing one row per CDR3 protein. The sample includes nearly 600,000 distinct CDR3 sequences, about 15% of them seen just once. The sequencing input was blood. Every receptor here comes from a woman in her 30s with Graves' hyperthyroidism that later progressed to Graves' ophthalmopathy. The CDR3 runs from the conserved cysteine through the conserved F or W. The D gene is left open where the match is weak. Size is omitted from some rows. Given values are once, few, many or a class for expanded clones.

V,D,J,size,CDR3,DNA
TRBV6-2/TRBV6-3,NA,TRBJ1-4,many,CASRTTTLDILFF,TGTGCCAGCAGAACTACCACTCTGGACATACTGTTTTTT
TRBV28,TRBD2,TRBJ2-1,NA,CASRDGPSGGGPYNEQFF,TGTGCCAGCAGGGATGGCCCCAGCGGGGGAGGACCCTACAATGAGCAGTTCTTC
TRBV30,NA,TRBJ2-5,few,CAWNRGLPQETQYF,TGTGCCTGGAATCGGGGGTTGCCCCAAGAGACCCAGTACTTC
TRBV7-9,TRBD1,TRBJ1-1,many,CASSHTRQGGTEAFF,TGTGCCAGCAGCCATACCCGACAGGGGGGAACTGAAGCTTTCTTT
TRBV3-1,NA,TRBJ1-5,many,CASSGTDNQPQHF,TGTGCCAGCAGCGGCACCGACAATCAGCCCCAGCATTTT
TRBV10-1,NA,TRBJ1-1,NA,CASSEGENTEAFF,TGCGCCAGCAGTGAGGGAGAGAACACTGAAGCTTTCTTT
TRBV20-1,NA,TRBJ1-1,many,CSAPRVTEAFF,TGCAGTGCCCCCAGAGTCACTGAAGCTTTCTTT
TRBV6-1,NA,TRBJ2-3,many,CASSQGGFEADTQYF,TGTGCCAGCAGTCAAGGGGGTTTTGAGGCAGATACGCAGTATTTT
TRBV11-2,TRBD1,TRBJ2-7,many,CASRDRDSRLMEQYF,TGTGCCAGCAGGGACAGGGACAGTCGGTTAATGGAGCAGTACTTC
TRBV24-1,NA,TRBJ2-1,many,CATETDYNEQFF,TGTGCCACCGAGACTGACTACAATGAGCAGTTCTTC
TRBV6-1,TRBD1,TRBJ1-2,NA,CATQVGQNFLGYTF,TGTGCCACCCAAGTGGGACAGAACTTTCTCGGATACACCTTC
TRBV7-2,NA,TRBJ1-3,many,CASSFIGGSGNTIYF,TGTGCCAGCAGCTTTATCGGGGGATCTGGAAACACCATATATTTT
TRBV27,NA,TRBJ2-3,few,CASSFFTDSTDTQYF,TGTGCCAGCAGTTTTTTCACAGATAGCACAGATACGCAGTATTTT
TRBV7-9,TRBD1,TRBJ1-1,NA,CASGRPGQANTEAFF,TGTGCCAGCGGCCGACCGGGACAGGCTAACACTGAAGCTTTCTTT